The 3 T cell receptor beta chains below come from one sample, sequenced in a study of T cell responses to AZD1222 COVID-19 vaccine. Clones were read by immunoSEQ multiplex PCR, and TCRdb kept only the in-frame ones, dropping some. The sample contains roughly 140,000 clones, about 91% of which appear only once. Here the sequenced sample was peripheral blood, taken on day 0 of MenACWY control vaccination. These TCRs come from an adult in good health.

This sequence joins TRBV2 and TRBJ2-7; TRBD2 is a possible D gene (6 bases). V shed 6 bases and J shed 4 bases, with 13 bases lying between them. Germline CDR1 and CDR2: SNHLY and FYNNEI. This CDR3 region has 13 residues. CDR3 DNA: TGTGCCAGCAGGGGGGGACTCGATTACGAGCAGTACTTC. It is translated as CASRGGLDYEQYF.

This rearrangement joins TRBV29-1 to TRBJ2-1; D is undetermined. The CDR3 spans 14 residues. Germline V gene lookup returns CDR1 SQVTM and CDR2 ANQGSEA. V gave up 5 bases and J gave up 8 bases, with 19 bases separating them. The CDR3, as DNA: TGCAGCGTTCAACGACTGGCGCGAGACGATGAGCAGTTCTTC. Amino acid sequence: CSVQRLARDDEQFF.

The chain employs TRBV15 and TRBJ2-3; 13 positions match TRBD2. Trimming cost V 0 bases and J 0 bases; bases outside gene matches: 3. The germline V gene has CDR1 LNHNV and CDR2 YYDKDF (reference sequence). The CDR3 runs 18 residues. CDR3 bases: TGTGCCACCAGCAGAGAACTAGCGGGAGGGAGTAGCACAGATACGCAGTATTTT. It translates to CATSRELAGGSSTDTQYF.